This entry features one TCR beta chain sequence. Antigen specificity is unknown. The data stem from a study of T cell repertoires in cytomegalovirus infection. On the study more broadly: Through public TCR beta signatures, both CMV infection and matching HLA type were indicated.

Regarding the study as a whole: Carriers of CMV and the relevant HLA type were discriminated by public TCR beta frequency. Clonotype analysis showed dominance of the ex vivo response by HLA-C-restricted CMV-specific TCR beta clonotypes.

The junction had 9 bases not matched to a gene; V was cut back by 4 bases and J by 7 bases. Germline values: CDR1 SQVTM, CDR2 ANQGSEA. The CDR3 extends over 13 amino acids. TCRdb fed the reads into MiXCR, producing one record per CDR3 protein. This table has about 770,000 distinct CDR3 sequences, about 27% appearing once. The sample in question was cultured CD8+ T cells from PBMCs, obtained from culture after CMV antigen stimulation. This sequence was found in a human donor in good health (CMV status not recorded). Some clones in this sample may be carry-over from other donors' samples. The chain recombines TRBV29-1 with TRBJ1-1; 7 positions match TRBD1. CDR3 in amino acids: CSVVTGERIEAFF. The CDR3 DNA reads as TGCAGCGTTGTTACAGGGGAAAGAATTGAAGCTTTCTTT. Looking up the rest from reference TRBV29-1 and TRBJ1-1 gives the full variable domain: SAVISQKPSRDICQRGTSLTIQCQVDSQVTMMFWYRQQPGQSLTLIATANQGSEATYESGFVIDKFPISRPNLTFSTLTVSNMSPEDSSIYLCSVVTGERIEAFFGQGTRLTVV.